The 14 T cell receptor beta chains presented below share a single source sample, sequenced in a study of PD-L1 blockade in urothelial cancer (dated by TCRdb to 2016 to 2017). The library came from the immunoSEQ multiplex PCR assay. The immuneACCESS repertoire file appears here via TCRdb, limited to in-frame rearrangements. These files lack a portion of the clones; in checked studies, under half of the deficit traces to unresolved V genes, and the cause of the others is not known. Within this sample are tens of thousands of clones, with approximately 89% of them counted one time only. About 0.94% of the sample rests with the top ten. The sample's time point, from its label and the paper: peripheral blood 6 weeks after treatment start. This specimen consisted of PBMCs, obtained around atezolizumab (anti-PD-L1) treatment. The receptors originated from a woman of 80 years or more with urothelial cancer.

Written as DNA, the CDR3 is TGCGCCAGCAGCCATGGCACGGGAGTAAAGTACGAGCAGTACTTC. It specifies CASSHGTGVKYEQYF. V is TRBV5-1 and J is TRBJ2-7; a weak D match, TRBD2 (6 bases). The germline V gene has CDR1 SGHRS and CDR2 YFSETQ. There are 15 residues in the CDR3. V shed 4 bases and J shed 4 bases, with 18 bases lying between them.

The V and J genes are TRBV20-1 and TRBJ2-7; 8 bases are shared with TRBD2. The length of the CDR3 is 11 residues. Germline V gene data show CDR1 as DFQATT and CDR2 as SNEGSKA (reference sequence). V lost 3 bases and J lost 6; bases outside the gene matches: 1. Written as DNA, the CDR3 is TGCAGTGCTAGCGGGAGGGCCGAGCAGTACTTC. This sequence encodes CSASGRAEQYF.

The CDR3 reads CASSSSIRGSNQPQHF. CDR3 in DNA: TGTGCCAGCAGTTCCTCGATCCGGGGTAGCAATCAGCCCCAGCATTTT. V is TRBV28 and J is TRBJ1-5; no clear D. CDR1 is MDHEN and CDR2 is SYDVKM in the germline V gene. The CDR3 length is 16 residues. Trimming left V 4 bases short and J 0 bases short, with 13 bases between.

This chain joins TRBV29-1 and TRBJ1-1; 12 nucleotides match TRBD1. Germline V gives CDR1 SQVTM, CDR2 ANQGSEA. This CDR3 spans 15 amino acids. Trimming cost V 3 bases and J 3 bases; bases outside gene matches: 5. As DNA, the CDR3 is TGCAGCGTTGACCGGGACAGGGGGCTGGACACTGAAGCTTTCTTT. Residues: CSVDRDRGLDTEAFF. Based on the CDR3 plus reference TRBV29-1 and TRBJ1-1, the full variable domain is SAVISQKPSRDICQRGTSLTIQCQVDSQVTMMFWYRQQPGQSLTLIATANQGSEATYESGFVIDKFPISRPNLTFSTLTVSNMSPEDSSIYLCSVDRDRGLDTEAFFGQGTRLTVV.

The chain is built from TRBV7-6 and TRBJ1-1, with 8 positions matching TRBD1. The CDR3 consists of 13 residues. Trimming removed 3 bases from V and 11 bases from J; junction bases left unmatched: 8. CDR1 SGHVS and CDR2 FNYEAQ come from the germline V gene. The CDR3 loop reads CASSFTQGVDAFF. CDR3 DNA: TGTGCCAGCAGCTTTACACAGGGGGTGGATGCTTTCTTT.

V is TRBV30 and J is TRBJ2-1; 14 nucleotides line up with TRBD2. This CDR3 spans 14 amino acids. V shed 1 base, J shed 14 bases, and the junction held 7 bases outside the gene matches. Germline V gene data show CDR1 as GTSNPN and CDR2 as SVGIG (reference sequence). The chain's CDR3 is CAWSEAGLAGAEFF. CDR3 bases: TGTGCCTGGAGTGAAGCGGGACTAGCGGGAGCGGAGTTCTTC.

The chain has TRBV18 and TRBJ2-2, with D possibly matching TRBD1 (6 bases). Trimming pared 5 bases from V and 6 bases from J, leaving 13 bases between. The germline V gene has CDR1 KGHSH and CDR2 LQKENI. CDR3 length: 14 amino acids. The CDR3 bases are TGTGCCAGCTCAACGAGACAGGATCCCGGGGAGCTGTTTTTT. Its protein product is CASSTRQDPGELFF.

V gene TRBV7-3 combines with J gene TRBJ2-1; no clear D. CDR1 is SGHTA, CDR2 FQGTGA, per germline. CDR3 length: 13 amino acids. V lost 5 bases and J lost 9, with 14 bases in between. Here the CDR3 reads CASSPRWAGEQFF. CDR3 DNA sequence: TGTGCCAGCAGCCCAAGGTGGGCAGGTGAGCAGTTCTTC. The full variable domain, rest sourced from reference TRBV7-3 and TRBJ2-1, is GAGVSQTPSNKVTEKGKYVELRCDPISGHTALYWYRQSLGQGPEFLIYFQGTGAADDSGLPNDRFFAVRPEGSVSTLKIQRTERGDSAVYLCASSPRWAGEQFFGPGTRLTVL.

This clone was seen only once. This chain joins TRBV4-1 and TRBJ2-7, with no clear D. V was clipped by 0 bases and J by 2 bases, with 5 bases between them. Germline CDR1 is MGHRA and CDR2 is YSYEKL. The CDR3 length is 13 residues. CDR3 nucleotide sequence: TGCGCCAGCAGCCAAGATGGAGCCTACGAGCAGTACTTC. Amino acids: CASSQDGAYEQYF.

The CDR3 loop reads CASSQEGPGGRPAFF. The CDR3 DNA is TGCGCCAGCAGCCAAGAGGGTCCGGGGGGCCGGCCGGCTTTCTTT. The gene calls are TRBV4-1 and TRBJ1-1, with D perhaps TRBD1 (6 bases). Trimming took off 0 bases at V and 11 bases at J, with 19 bases between the two ends. Germline V gene lookup returns CDR1 MGHRA and CDR2 YSYEKL. This CDR3 is 15 amino acids long.

This chain uses TRBV5-6 with TRBJ1-1; tentative D call: TRBD1 (5 bases). V lost 4 bases and J lost 4, with 17 bases in between. Germline V CDR1 and CDR2: SGHDT, YYEEEE. The CDR3 length is 15 residues. CDR3 in amino acids: CASSPAGLVGTEAFF. CDR3 coding DNA: TGTGCCAGCAGCCCCGCAGGGTTAGTGGGCACTGAAGCTTTCTTT.

J is TRBJ2-2 and V is TRBV6-1; D is uncertain. The CDR3 is 14 amino acids. Germline V lookup: CDR1 MNHNS, CDR2 SASEGT. V was clipped by 0 bases and J by 6 bases, with 8 bases between them. DNA for the CDR3: TGTGCCAGCAGTGAAGCGCATAGCCCCGGGGAGCTGTTTTTT. This codes for CASSEAHSPGELFF.

The chain combines TRBV5-1 with TRBJ1-1; D is unresolved. V shed 0 bases and J shed 7 bases, with 13 bases lying between them. Germline V gene lookup returns CDR1 SGHRS and CDR2 YFSETQ. The CDR3 totals 14 residues. CDR3 residues: CASSLDAGYGEAFF. The CDR3, as DNA: TGCGCCAGCAGCTTGGATGCGGGTTACGGTGAAGCTTTCTTT.

The V call is TRBV5-1, the J call TRBJ1-1; 9 bases are a match to TRBD1. The V and J ends lost 4 bases and 10 bases, in that order; junction bases with no gene match: 8. CDR3 length: 13 amino acids. From germline, CDR1 is SGHRS and CDR2 YFSETQ. CDR3: CASSPRQGERAFF. CDR3 DNA: TGCGCCAGCAGCCCCAGACAGGGGGAGAGAGCTTTCTTT.